The present T cell receptor beta chain was sequenced within a study of a mutant IDH1 vaccine in newly diagnosed glioma. Comments on this clone: Its target is unknown.

The time point was: week 11, during vaccination. In every dose of vaccine, 300 ug of mutant IDH1 20-mer peptide was given alongside topical imiquimod. Trimming cost V 5 bases and J 0 bases; bases outside gene matches: 8. This CDR3 has 16 amino acids. Germline lookup yields CDR1 SGHTA and CDR2 FQGNSA. TCRdb's copy holds only in-frame clones and misses some; the assay was immunoSEQ multiplex PCR. The profile shows tens of thousands of clones, 84% of them singletons. V and J are TRBV7-2 and TRBJ2-3, with 7 bases aligning to TRBD2. Sample: PBMCs, taken from a glioma patient whose treatment included an IDH1 peptide vaccine. The clonotype originates from a man between 25 and 39 years old with glioma. CDR3 DNA sequence: TGTGCCAGCAGCCTCCTAGCGGCTACTAGCACAGATACGCAGTATTTT. It is translated as CASSLLAATSTDTQYF.